Listed below are T cell receptor beta chains from one sample, sequenced in a study of molecular identifiers for immune sequencing clone quantification. A single record per CDR3 protein comes from TCRdb applying MiXCR to the PCR reads. The table lists approximately 550,000 distinct CDR3 sequences, about a fifth of them singletons, with about 0.78% in the top ten. Sequencing was done on a sample of naive CD8+ T cells from blood, with Jurkat cell RNA spiked in. Source of these receptors: a human donor in good health. Some libraries in this study had Jurkat cell RNA spiked in. Both conserved end residues are part of each CDR3. D genes are given only for firm matches. Some rows have no size entry. The others give once, few or many, or a class for an expanded clone.

d_gene	v_gene	j_gene	abundance	CDR3nt	CDR3aa
TRBD1	TRBV12-3/TRBV12-4	TRBJ2-7	few	TGTGCCAGCAGTAAAGGGGGCGGCTACGAGCAGTACTTC	CASSKGGGYEQYF
.	TRBV12-5	TRBJ2-5	many	TGTGCTAGTGGCCTGGACGAACAAGAGACCCAGTACTTC	CASGLDEQETQYF
.	TRBV7-9	TRBJ2-5	many	TGTGCCAGCAGCTTAATATTGGGACAAGAGACCCAGTACTTC	CASSLILGQETQYF
TRBD2	TRBV4-1	TRBJ2-7	few	TGCGCCAGCAGCCAAGCGGCTAGCGGGATATACGAGCAGTACTTC	CASSQAASGIYEQYF
.	TRBV13	TRBJ1-1	.	TGTGCCAGCAGCTTAAGTCGGCGGGAGAACACTGAAGCTTTCTTT	CASSLSRRENTEAFF
TRBD2	TRBV27	TRBJ2-7	.	TGTGCCAGTCGGCCTATCCGGGGGGACGGCGAGCAGTACTTC	CASRPIRGDGEQYF
TRBD2	TRBV3-1	TRBJ2-4	many	TGTGCCAGCAGCCCCACCCTAGCGGGATCCAAAAACATTCAGTACTTC	CASSPTLAGSKNIQYF
.	TRBV3-1	TRBJ1-5	many	TGTGCCAGCAGCCAAGCCGCAGGTCAGCCCCAGCATTTT	CASSQAAGQPQHF
.	TRBV7-9	TRBJ1-2	few	TGTGCCAGCACTGGGGGATCGAACTATGGCTACACCTTC	CASTGGSNYGYTF
.	TRBV7-9	TRBJ2-5	.	TGTGCCAGCAGCTTACCCCCGACAGGAACCAAGAGGTCGGCCCAGTACTTC	CASSLPPTGTKRSAQYF
.	TRBV20-1	TRBJ2-3	.	TGCAGTGCGGAGAGAAAGTCTAGCAGCATCACAGATACGCAGTATTTT	CSAERKSSSITDTQYF
.	TRBV12-3/TRBV12-4	TRBJ1-1	few	TGTGCCAGCAGTTTTGTGGGGGACACTGAAGCTTTCTTT	CASSFVGDTEAFF
TRBD1	TRBV4-1	TRBJ2-7	many	TGCGCCAGCAGCCCATTGGAACAGGGGGCGCCCTACGAGCAGTACTTC	CASSPLEQGAPYEQYF
.	TRBV5-6	TRBJ1-6	few	TGTGCCAGCAGCTTTCATCACGGCGGAGGGGAGAATTCACCCCTCCACTTT	CASSFHHGGGENSPLHF
.	TRBV6-5	TRBJ2-3	many	TGTGCCAGCAGTTACTCAGGGGTGGCAGATACGCAGTATTTT	CASSYSGVADTQYF
.	TRBV12-3/TRBV12-4	TRBJ1-2	few	TGTGCCAGCAGAGTCACGACGAGCTATGGCTACACCTTC	CASRVTTSYGYTF
.	TRBV20-1	TRBJ2-3	many	TGCAGTGCTAGAGATCAGTCCCCTGTAGCGGTCATCACAGATACGCAGTATTTT	CSARDQSPVAVITDTQYF
.	TRBV4-1	TRBJ1-1	many	TGCGCCAGCAGCCAAGTTTTGGGTTTTAACACTGAAGCTTTCTTT	CASSQVLGFNTEAFF
.	TRBV20-1	TRBJ2-5	.	TGCAGTGCTACCGTTTGGAAAGAGACCCAGTACTTC	CSATVWKETQYF
.	TRBV6-5	TRBJ1-1	many	TGTGCCAGCAGTTACACCCCAAATTCCGATGATCTGTGGCCTGAAGCTTTCTTT	CASSYTPNSDDLWPEAFF
.	TRBV6-2/TRBV6-3	TRBJ1-4	.	TGTGCCAGCAGCACCGGGACACTTGCAACTAATGAAAAACTGTTTTTT	CASSTGTLATNEKLFF
.	TRBV6-2/TRBV6-3	TRBJ1-5	many	TGTGCCAGCAGTTATGATACAGGCTTCAATCAGCCCCAGCATTTT	CASSYDTGFNQPQHF
.	TRBV28	TRBJ2-2	.	TGTGCCAGCAGTCTTAGGGCTCCTACCGGGGAGCTGTTTTTT	CASSLRAPTGELFF
TRBD1	TRBV4-3	TRBJ2-1	many	TGCGCCAGCAGCGTGACAGGGGGCAGCTATGAGCAGTTCTTC	CASSVTGGSYEQFF
.	TRBV25-1	TRBJ1-2	few	TGTGCCAGCAGTGAAGGGCCCTATGGCTACACCTTC	CASSEGPYGYTF
.	TRBV20-1	TRBJ2-5	.	TGCAGTTTAAACGAACCCCAAAAGACAGAAGAGACCCAGTACTTC	CSLNEPQKTEETQYF
TRBD1	TRBV30	TRBJ2-7	few	TGTGCCTGGAGTGGACAGGGGCAGTACTTC	CAWSGQGQYF
.	TRBV20-1	TRBJ2-7	many	TGCAGTGCTAGAGTGGCGAGGCCCGACTACGAGCAGTACTTC	CSARVARPDYEQYF
.	TRBV19	TRBJ2-1	few	TGTGCCAGTAGTATAGCGGCTCCATACAATGAGCAGTTCTTC	CASSIAAPYNEQFF
TRBD1	TRBV4-3	TRBJ2-7	.	TGCGCCAGCAGCCAATCAGCGAGGGGACAGGGGGCCCACGAGCAGTACTTC	CASSQSARGQGAHEQYF
.	TRBV12-2	TRBJ2-1	few	TGTGCAAGTCGCCGAATAGGGGACGCTCCCTACAATGAGCAGTTCTTC	CASRRIGDAPYNEQFF
TRBD2	TRBV19	TRBJ2-3	many	TGTGCCAGTAGTAACCTAGCGGGAGGAGGCACAGATACGCAGTATTTT	CASSNLAGGGTDTQYF
TRBD2	TRBV4-3	TRBJ2-7	few	TGCGCCAGCAGCCAGGACACCGGGACTAGCGGCTACGAGCAGTACTTC	CASSQDTGTSGYEQYF
.	TRBV29-1	TRBJ2-5	once	TGCAGCGCAGAAACAGGGATGGTGCTTCCGGAGACCCAGTACTTC	CSAETGMVLPETQYF
TRBD2	TRBV20-1	TRBJ2-7	few	TGCAGTGCTCCCCTAGCGGGAGGTCCCAAACAGTACTTC	CSAPLAGGPKQYF
.	TRBV30	TRBJ1-1	.	TGTGCCTGGACGGGGGGGGGGAGCACTGAAGCTTTCTTT	CAWTGGGSTEAFF
.	TRBV4-1	TRBJ1-2	many	TGCGCCAGCAGCCAAGAAAGGCAGGGCTACGGCTACACCTTC	CASSQERQGYGYTF
TRBD1	TRBV6-5	TRBJ2-7	many	TGTGCCAGCAGTCCATCCGGGACAGAGACCTACGAGCAGTACTTC	CASSPSGTETYEQYF
.	TRBV19	TRBJ1-5	few	TGTGCCAGTAGTTCGTCGTGGCCCCAGCATTTT	CASSSSWPQHF
TRBD2	TRBV28	TRBJ2-3	many	TGTGCCAGCAGTTCCCCGAGGGAGGGGATATACACAGATACGCAGTATTTT	CASSSPREGIYTDTQYF
.	TRBV25-1	TRBJ1-1	few	TGTGCCACAAAAGGCCTGTTGAACACTGAAGCTTTCTTT	CATKGLLNTEAFF
.	TRBV9	TRBJ2-7	few	TGTGCCAGCAGCGTAGGGGCAGGGGCCTACGTGCAGTACTTC	CASSVGAGAYVQYF
.	TRBV28	TRBJ2-7	many	TGTGCCAGCAGCGGCCGTGAGACAGAAACCTCCGAGCAGTACTTC	CASSGRETETSEQYF
TRBD1	TRBV4-1	TRBJ1-2	.	TGCGCCAGCAGCCAGGCTTCAGGGACAGGAGTTAACTATGGCTACACCTTC	CASSQASGTGVNYGYTF
TRBD2	TRBV27	TRBJ2-4	.	TGTGCCAGCAAACCCCCCGTTGTGAGCGGGGGGGACAAAAACATTCAGTACTTC	CASKPPVVSGGDKNIQYF
.	TRBV2	TRBJ2-7	.	TGTGTCAGCAGTGAAGCGGACCACCCGTTGCCCTACGAGCAGTACTTC	CVSSEADHPLPYEQYF
.	TRBV19	TRBJ1-5	few	TGTGCCAGTAGTATGTACGGAGGGGTCAATCAGCCCCAGCATTTT	CASSMYGGVNQPQHF
TRBD1	TRBV2	TRBJ2-7	many	TGTGCCAGCAGACCCGGACAGGGTTACGCTTACGAGCAGTACTTC	CASRPGQGYAYEQYF